The 17 T cell receptor beta chains below come from one sample, sequenced in a study of identical twins. TCRdb reprocessed the 5' RACE reads via MiXCR and lists one record per CDR3 protein. The table lists some 560,000 distinct CDR3 sequences, more than 9% of them singletons, with around 3.1% in the top ten. In addition, the sample was reused for a study of yellow fever vaccine responses in identical twins.

The sample consisted of PBMCs. These receptors all come from a woman aged 18-30 years in good health.

At least ten counts were recorded for this clonotype. The chain employs TRBV29-1 and TRBJ2-5; possibly TRBD1 for D (6 bases). Germline loops: CDR1 SQVTM, CDR2 ANQGSEA. Trimming pared 5 bases from V and 5 bases from J, leaving 12 bases between. The CDR3 sequence is 12 residues long. CDR3 in DNA: TGCAGCGTTTTCTCAGGGGCGGAGACCCAGTACTTC. Encoded protein: CSVFSGAETQYF.

The chain recombines TRBV12-3 or TRBV12-4 with TRBJ2-3; D tentatively fits TRBD1 or TRBD2 (5 bases each). CDR3 length: 13 residues. V gave up 3 bases and J gave up 9 bases, with 13 bases separating them. This CDR3 is CASSFDSRDTQYF. Written as DNA, the CDR3 is TGTGCCAGCAGTTTCGACAGCAGGGACACGCAGTATTTT.

Regarding this clonotype: One base away lies a much larger clone, so this may be a sequencing read error. The rearrangement uses TRBV12-3 or TRBV12-4 and TRBJ2-1; TRBD1 agrees at 8 bases. The CDR3 contains 15 residues. As DNA, the CDR3 is TGTGCCAGCAGTCCCCGGGACAGGCAAAACAATGAGCATTTCTTC. Protein: CASSPRDRQNNEHFF.

This clonotype has more than one count but fewer than ten. The chain uses TRBV5-1 and TRBJ2-7; a weak D match, TRBD2 (6 bases). The CDR3 spans 14 residues. Germline assignment: CDR1 SGHRS and CDR2 YFSETQ. The V end lost 1 base, the J end lost 2 bases, and 10 bases lay between the germline ends. The CDR3 reads CASSLPGLTYEQYF. CDR3 DNA: TGCGCCAGCAGCTTGCCGGGACTCACCTACGAGCAGTACTTC.

This clonotype was seen a handful of times. CDR3 amino acids: CASSLMFRTEYTGELFF. The DNA for the CDR3 is TGTGCCAGCAGCTTAATGTTCCGGACAGAGTACACCGGGGAGCTGTTTTTT. The gene calls are TRBV7-2 and TRBJ2-2; tentative D call: TRBD1 (6 bases). From germline, CDR1 is SGHTA and CDR2 FQGNSA. Trimming took off 2 bases at V and 3 bases at J, with 16 bases between the two ends. The CDR3 totals 17 residues.

This clonotype was seen once. The chain combines TRBV6-5 with TRBJ2-7; TRBD2 is a possible D gene (6 bases). The CDR3 covers 15 residues. V lost 2 bases to trimming and J lost 0 bases, with 11 bases between them. In germline, CDR1 is MNHEY, CDR2 SVGAGI. The CDR3 region has the DNA TGTGCCAGCAGTTACGGAGGGTCGAGCTCCTACGAGCAGTACTTC. Encoded protein: CASSYGGSSSYEQYF.

The CDR3 DNA reads as TGTGCCAGCTCACCACTTCGGGATAGCGGGAGGAACCAAGAGACCCAGTACTTC. Amino acids: CASSPLRDSGRNQETQYF. This rearrangement joins TRBV18 to TRBJ2-5; TRBD2 matches 10 bases. The J segment lost 0 bases and the V segment lost 1 base, leaving 8 bases of the junction unmatched. Germline loops: CDR1 KGHSH, CDR2 LQKENI. The CDR3 runs to 18 residues.

The rearrangement joins TRBV4-2 to TRBJ2-7, with 9 bases that match TRBD2. Trimming took 0 bases from V and 2 from J; bases not matched to a gene: 2. The CDR3 is 15 amino acids. Per germline, CDR1 LGHNA and CDR2 YNFKEQ. CDR3 sequence: CASSQEAGGAYEQYF. The CDR3 coding sequence is TGTGCCAGCAGCCAAGAAGCGGGAGGCGCCTACGAGCAGTACTTC.

This clonotype was picked up a small number of times. This rearrangement joins TRBV27 to TRBJ2-1; 7 nucleotides match TRBD2. Trimming removed 7 bases from V and 8 bases from J; junction bases left unmatched: 20. This CDR3 has 17 amino acids. The germline CDR1 and CDR2 sequences are MNHEY and SMNVEV (reference sequence). CDR3 region: CASNEFNRAHGGDEQFF. The CDR3, as DNA: TGTGCCAGCAACGAATTTAACCGGGCCCATGGGGGGGATGAGCAGTTCTTC.

This clonotype turned up a few times. The chain couples TRBV27 to TRBJ2-7; 8 nucleotides agree with TRBD2. The junction had 2 bases not matched to a gene; V was cut back by 2 bases and J by 5 bases. The CDR3 is 13 residues long. The germline gives CDR1 MNHEY, CDR2 SMNVEV (reference sequence). CDR3 loop: CASSLIAGHEQYF. CDR3 bases: TGTGCCAGCAGTTTAATAGCGGGACACGAGCAGTACTTC.

The chain joins TRBV6-2 or TRBV6-3 to TRBJ2-7; 7 positions agree with TRBD2. The germline gives CDR1 MNHEY, CDR2 SVGEGT. The CDR3 consists of 14 residues. The V segment lost 3 bases and the J segment 10 bases; nucleotides outside the gene matches: 12. The DNA of the CDR3 is TGTGCCAGCAGTTATTCGATGGCGGGAGTTCGTCAGTACTTC. Translating it yields CASSYSMAGVRQYF.

Only a few counts were recorded for this clonotype. DNA of the CDR3: TGTGCCAGCAGCTACGGGCAGGGGGCGAAATCTGGAAACACCATATATTTT. Translation: CASSYGQGAKSGNTIYF. J is TRBJ1-3 and V is TRBV7-2, with 8 bases aligning to TRBD1. The junction had 9 bases not matched to a gene; V was cut back by 4 bases and J by 1 base. Germline V gene sequence: CDR1 SGHTA, CDR2 FQGNSA. The CDR3 runs to 17 residues.

V usage is TRBV5-6 and J usage is TRBJ2-3; perhaps TRBD1 as D (5 bases). V shed 0 bases and J shed 2 bases, with 19 bases lying between them. Per germline, CDR1 SGHDT and CDR2 YYEEEE. There are 18 residues in the CDR3. CDR3 bases: TGTGCCAGCAGCTTGGCCGGATTTGCTGGGGCATACACAGATACGCAGTATTTT. Its protein product is CASSLAGFAGAYTDTQYF.

The chain joins TRBV7-2 to TRBJ2-4, with no clear D. Per the germline V gene, CDR1 is SGHTA and CDR2 is FQGNSA. The CDR3 is 13 residues long. V gave up 5 bases and J gave up 9 bases, with 14 bases separating them. DNA for the CDR3: TGTGCCAGCAGCCAGAGGAAGATTGGCATTCAGTACTTC. Translating gives CASSQRKIGIQYF.

This clonotype was observed many times. The chain carries TRBV12-3 or TRBV12-4 and TRBJ2-3; 9 bases line up with TRBD2. The CDR3 loop spans 17 amino acids. V shed 5 bases and J 4 bases; nucleotides not matched to a gene: 13. As DNA, the CDR3 is TGTGCCAGCAGTCCACTGGGTCTAGCGGGACACCCAGATACGCAGTATTTT. Translating gives CASSPLGLAGHPDTQYF.

This clonotype has only a few counts. The gene calls are TRBV4-3 and TRBJ2-2; D uncertain. CDR1 LGHNA and CDR2 YSLEER come from the germline V gene. This CDR3 comprises 13 residues. The V end lost 0 bases, the J end lost 4 bases, and 3 bases lay between the germline ends. The CDR3 reads CASSQELTGELFF. The DNA of the CDR3 is TGCGCCAGCAGCCAAGAGCTCACCGGGGAGCTGTTTTTT.

The chain carries TRBV21-1 and TRBJ2-7; the table's D call, TRBD1, has no DNA check behind it. TRBV21-1 is annotated as a pseudogene. There are 16 residues in the CDR3. This CDR3 is CASSNSDRASSYEQYF. As DNA, the CDR3 is TGTGCCAGCAGCAATTCGGACAGGGCGAGCTCCTACGAGCAGTACTTC.